The rows below give T cell receptor beta chains drawn from one sample of a study of metastatic and nonmetastatic thyroid tumors. TCRdb recomputed clones from the PCR reads via MiXCR. The sample consists of roughly 16,000 clones, about 15% of them appearing once. The sample was blood. The source of these receptors is a female donor with papillary thyroid cancer or a benign thyroid nodule (not recorded which). Some clones in this sample may be carry-over from other donors' samples. CDR3s include the opening cysteine and the closing phenylalanine or tryptophan.

j_call,v_call,cdr3_aa
TRBJ1-4,TRBV9,CASSIKTGPQEKLFF
TRBJ2-1,TRBV5-6,CASSLCGGPYNEQFF
TRBJ2-2,TRBV7-9,CASRSTANTGELFF
TRBJ2-3,TRBV6-1,CASSRPSGGSDTQYF
TRBJ2-1,TRBV2,CASSGSYNEQFF
TRBJ2-1,TRBV10-1,CASAPRAGVGGNEQFF
TRBJ2-2,TRBV28,CASSPSSIGSGGELFF
TRBJ2-7,TRBV20-1,CSARDWSSYEQYF
TRBJ2-1,TRBV11-2,CASSLFRSAGDEQFF
TRBJ1-4,TRBV10-2,CASSLTVNEKLFF
TRBJ2-1,TRBV20-1,CCARALVRAVHNEQFF
TRBJ2-7,TRBV10-1,CASSVGRYYEQYF
TRBJ1-6,TRBV9,CASSVEGYNSPLHF
TRBJ2-3,TRBV11-2,CASSFPSGRRGGTDTQYF
TRBJ2-3,TRBV5-1,CASSLMGLADTDTQYF
TRBJ1-2,TRBV20-1,CSARALQTGYGYTF
TRBJ1-2,TRBV28,CASSLGDSDLPHYTF
TRBJ2-1,TRBV19,CANSIEVLSGGRARNEQFF
TRBJ2-1,TRBV27,CASTTLGQAPYNEQFF
TRBJ1-1,TRBV6-2/TRBV6-3,CACHRSTEALF
TRBJ2-7,TRBV20-1,CSAAARRPYEQYF
TRBJ2-7,TRBV3-1,CASSPSGRANGEQYF
TRBJ2-3,TRBV6-4,CASSDRGDADTQYF
TRBJ1-1,TRBV18,CASSRTREGAFF
TRBJ1-5,TRBV19,CASSRQAGQPQHF
TRBJ2-1,TRBV2,CASKGYSYNEQFF
TRBJ2-3,TRBV7-2,CASSLQAYTDTQYF
TRBJ2-3,TRBV29-1,CSAPARAEITDTQYF
TRBJ1-2,TRBV30,CAWRAARDPYGYTF
TRBJ1-2,TRBV7-9,CASSSGTYGYTF
TRBJ2-1,TRBV4-1,CASSQRAVSYNEQFF
TRBJ2-5,TRBV20-1,CSARGVRDWGDQETQYF
TRBJ1-1,TRBV9,CASSPSLRAELRGAEAFF
TRBJ2-5,TRBV4-2,CASSQDGQTLATQYF
TRBJ2-3,TRBV6-4,CARPNREKGITDTQYF
TRBJ2-5,TRBV3-1,CASSYSGGQETQYF
TRBJ2-1,TRBV12-3/TRBV12-4,CASSRRYNEQFF
TRBJ2-2,TRBV12-3/TRBV12-4,CASSSGPELFF
TRBJ1-3,TRBV7-9,CADSRDSGNTIYF
TRBJ2-5,TRBV14,CASSQLRKETQYF
TRBJ2-7,TRBV20-1,CSASRREGVGEQYF
TRBJ2-7,TRBV5-1,CASSLYGSGISEQYF
TRBJ2-6,TRBV19,CASSIGAAGANVLTF
TRBJ1-5,TRBV5-1,CASSLGGGQPQHF
TRBJ2-7,TRBV7-9,CASSFTSGRGEQYF
TRBJ1-6,TRBV5-1,CASSKGLGISPLHF
TRBJ1-1,TRBV9,CASSATIATEAFF
TRBJ2-7,TRBV7-9,CASSPLPSWTSFKNEQYF